These T cell receptor beta chains were read from a single sample in a study of cytomegalovirus exposure and HLA in healthy donors. Libraries were prepared by immunoSEQ multiplex PCR; TCRdb keeps only in-frame clonotypes and omits some of them. The sample lists roughly 120,000 clones, around 73% occurring once. Sequencing input: PBMCs. These receptor sequences come from a middle-aged man in good health and CMV-seronegative. Both conserved end residues are part of each CDR3. D genes are given only for firm matches. The size of a clone is reported for some rows only, either as once, few or many, or as a class for expanded clones.

d_call,j_call,v_call,clone_size,cdr3_aa,cdr3_nt
NA,TRBJ1-5,TRBV5-1,once,CASSLSAGGSQPQHF,TGCGCCAGCAGCTTGTCCGCGGGTGGGAGCCAGCCCCAGCATTTT
NA,TRBJ2-1,TRBV9,NA,CASSVVQGSNEQFF,TGTGCCAGCAGCGTAGTTCAGGGTTCCAATGAGCAGTTCTTC
TRBD1,TRBJ2-7,TRBV19,NA,CASSNPGTGSYEQYF,TGTGCCAGTAGTAACCCAGGGACAGGCAGCTACGAGCAGTACTTC
NA,TRBJ2-5,TRBV5-1,NA,CASSLTGLETQYF,TGCGCCAGCAGCTTGACAGGGTTGGAGACCCAGTACTTC
NA,TRBJ1-2,TRBV6-6,NA,CASSSERGAYGYGYTF,TGTGCCAGCAGTTCCGAGCGGGGGGCCTACGGCTATGGCTACACCTTC
NA,TRBJ2-1,TRBV7-3,few,CASSLGASSYNEQFF,TGTGCCAGCAGCTTAGGGGCATCCTCCTACAATGAGCAGTTCTTC
NA,TRBJ2-1,TRBV6-1,NA,CASSLRSSSYNEQFF,TGTGCCAGCAGTTTGAGATCGAGCTCCTACAATGAGCAGTTCTTC
NA,TRBJ2-7,TRBV6-5,NA,CASTLTGNSYEQYF,TGTGCCAGCACCCTAACAGGGAACTCCTACGAGCAGTACTTC
TRBD2,TRBJ2-1,TRBV5-6,NA,CASSNWGGNNEQFF,TGTGCCAGCAGCAATTGGGGGGGAAACAATGAGCAGTTCTTC
TRBD2,TRBJ2-5,TRBV11-2,NA,CASSSGTRWGETQYF,TGTGCCAGCAGCTCCGGGACTAGGTGGGGGGAGACCCAGTACTTC
NA,TRBJ2-7,TRBV4-1,NA,CASSQDFDPLTSYEQYF,TGCGCCAGCAGCCAAGATTTTGACCCCCTGACATCCTACGAGCAGTACTTC
TRBD1,TRBJ1-2,TRBV6-1,NA,CASSNGQGAVDGYTF,TGTGCCAGCAGTAACGGACAGGGGGCGGTCGATGGCTACACCTTC
NA,TRBJ2-7,TRBV5-1,NA,CASSFGGHDEQYF,TGCGCCAGCAGCTTCGGGGGGCACGACGAGCAGTACTTC
NA,TRBJ1-1,TRBV5-6,NA,CASSQYRKNTEAFF,TGTGCCAGCAGCCAATACAGAAAGAACACTGAAGCTTTCTTT
NA,TRBJ1-1,TRBV5-4,few,CASRAQEVTEAFF,TGTGCCAGCAGAGCCCAGGAAGTGACTGAAGCTTTCTTT
NA,TRBJ1-4,TRBV18,NA,CASSPTGQENEKLFF,TGTGCCAGCTCACCCACAGGGCAGGAAAATGAAAAACTGTTTTTT
TRBD1,TRBJ1-1,TRBV6-1,NA,CASTLRDRGWTEAFF,TGTGCCAGCACCCTCCGGGACAGGGGGTGGACTGAAGCTTTCTTT
TRBD1,TRBJ1-4,TRBV5-1,NA,CASSGWTGTNEKLFF,TGCGCCAGCAGCGGGTGGACAGGGACTAATGAAAAACTGTTTTTT
TRBD1,TRBJ2-7,TRBV18,few,CASGGRGPYEQYF,TGTGCCAGCGGGGGCAGGGGGCCCTACGAGCAGTACTTC
NA,TRBJ1-5,TRBV29-1,once,CSVRGQSGQPQHF,TGCAGCGTGCGCGGACAGTCTGGGCAGCCCCAGCATTTT
TRBD2,TRBJ2-5,TRBV5-4,few,CASTSFRSSGYQETQYF,TGTGCCAGCACCTCCTTTCGGTCTAGCGGGTACCAAGAGACCCAGTACTTC
NA,TRBJ2-7,TRBV6-5,NA,CASTPQGNYEQYF,TGTGCCAGCACCCCTCAGGGGAATTACGAGCAGTACTTC
NA,TRBJ1-3,TRBV9,NA,CASSARLWSRSSGNTIYF,TGTGCCAGCAGCGCCCGTTTGTGGTCGCGGAGCTCTGGAAACACCATATATTTT
NA,TRBJ2-7,TRBV7-2,NA,CASSLNREQYF,TGTGCCAGCAGCTTAAATCGGGAGCAGTACTTC
NA,TRBJ2-7,TRBV15,NA,CATSSGDSHYEQYF,TGTGCCACCAGCAGTGGTGACAGTCACTACGAGCAGTACTTC
NA,TRBJ1-2,TRBV6-4,few,CASSDPVGSYTF,TGTGCCAGCAGTGATCCTGTTGGCAGCTACACCTTC
TRBD2,TRBJ2-3,TRBV10-3,NA,CAISERLTSGTDTQYF,TGTGCCATCAGTGAACGCTTGACTAGCGGCACAGATACGCAGTATTTT
TRBD1,TRBJ1-4,TRBV4-2,NA,CASSQEGGVYEKLFF,TGTGCCAGCAGCCAGGAAGGGGGCGTCTATGAAAAACTGTTTTTT
TRBD2,TRBJ2-6,TRBV18,NA,CASSPPVGTSSGANVLTF,TGTGCCAGCTCACCACCGGTAGGGACTAGCTCTGGGGCCAACGTCCTGACTTTC
TRBD1,TRBJ1-5,TRBV7-2,NA,CASSSGQDQPQHF,TGTGCCAGCAGCTCCGGACAGGATCAGCCCCAGCATTTT
TRBD2,TRBJ2-7,TRBV4-2,NA,CASSQRLAGGPEQYF,TGTGCCAGCAGCCAAAGACTAGCGGGGGGGCCGGAGCAGTACTTC
NA,TRBJ2-7,TRBV30,NA,CAWSGVTGEQYF,TGTGCCTGGTCAGGGGTGACCGGCGAGCAGTACTTC
TRBD2,TRBJ2-3,TRBV2,NA,CVGIVAGEQDTQYF,TGTGTCGGAATCGTAGCGGGGGAACAAGATACGCAGTATTTT
NA,TRBJ1-5,TRBV19,NA,CASSKQYSNQPQHF,TGTGCCAGTAGTAAACAGTATAGCAATCAGCCCCAGCATTTT
TRBD2,TRBJ2-5,TRBV6-1,NA,CASSSGGTGLETQYF,TGTGCCAGCTCTAGCGGGGGGACGGGGTTAGAGACCCAGTACTTC
TRBD2,TRBJ2-3,TRBV4-3,few,CASSQDPSGGVTDTQYF,TGCGCCAGCAGCCAAGACCCTAGCGGGGGGGTTACAGATACGCAGTATTTT
TRBD1,TRBJ1-2,TRBV19,NA,CASRTGLNYGYTF,TGTGCCAGCCGGACAGGGCTTAACTATGGCTACACCTTC